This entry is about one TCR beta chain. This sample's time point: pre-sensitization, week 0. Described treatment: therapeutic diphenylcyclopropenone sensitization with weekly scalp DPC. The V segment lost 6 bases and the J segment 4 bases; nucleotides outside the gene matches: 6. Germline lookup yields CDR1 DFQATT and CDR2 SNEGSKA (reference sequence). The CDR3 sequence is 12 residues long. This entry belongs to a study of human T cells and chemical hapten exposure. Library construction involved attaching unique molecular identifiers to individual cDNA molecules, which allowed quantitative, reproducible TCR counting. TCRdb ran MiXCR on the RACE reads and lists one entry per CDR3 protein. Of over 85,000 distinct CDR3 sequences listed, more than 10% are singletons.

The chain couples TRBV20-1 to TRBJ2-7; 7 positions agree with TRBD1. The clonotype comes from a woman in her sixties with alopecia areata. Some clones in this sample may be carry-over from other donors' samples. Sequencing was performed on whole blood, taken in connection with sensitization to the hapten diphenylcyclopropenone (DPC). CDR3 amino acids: CSATTTGYEQYF. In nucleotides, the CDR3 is TGCAGTGCCACGACGACAGGGTACGAGCAGTACTTC.